Included here is one TCR beta chain sequence, with context. It lacks a known antigen. Per-nucleotide qualities are absent, and no much larger clonotype sits a single base away. In total, around 600 healthy bone marrow donors made up the cohort. All cohort members were sampled while nominally healthy, although unrecorded immune exposures were likely present. The donor tested CMV seronegative and was one of the 352 seronegative cohort members. Every donor gave a peripheral blood sample, and the peripheral blood mononuclear cells from that sample were used for TCR beta sequencing. The Qiagen DNeasy Blood Extraction Kit was used to extract genomic DNA from the blood cell samples. The library was generated by the immunoSEQ multiplex PCR assay. For the multiplex PCR, a mixture combining 60 forward primers for TCR Vbeta segments and 13 reverse primers for TCR Jbeta segments was used. The CDR3 region of rearranged TCR beta genes was amplified from genomic DNA by a multiplex PCR assay. On the Illumina HiSeq System, the amplified TCR beta libraries were sequenced as 87-base-pair reads. The original pipeline was this. Across the 700 or so repertoires, a later analysis counted roughly 77 million unique TCR beta chains, around 11 million of which were shared by at least two donors. Raw reads were error-corrected and collapsed into unique sequences by a nearest-neighbor algorithm in which closely related sequences were merged to remove PCR and sequencing errors. Alignment of CDR3 sequences to IMGT reference sequences was used to assign V, D and J gene segments. For a sequence to be retained, at least a six-nucleotide match to both a V gene segment and a J gene segment was required. Rearrangements were classified as productive when the CDR3 lacked stop codons and remained in frame with V and J, and all other rearrangements were classified as non-productive. CDR3 was defined according to IMGT convention as the region running from the second conserved V-encoded cysteine to the conserved J-encoded phenylalanine. The earlier analysis of 587 of the donors excluded any sequence lacking an unambiguous match to a single V gene segment. An earlier analysis of approximately 590 of the donors classified V segments as functional when productive rearrangements were above 56.7% and as segregating when the standard deviation between donors was above 5%. A statistical classification framework was developed to diagnose cytomegalovirus status using the catalog of TCR beta chain sequences. A later analysis assigned V and J genes by comparing TCR nucleotide sequences with IMGT/GENE-DB human TR gene sequences. In a later analysis, CDR3 sequences and most-parsimonious VDJ recombination scenarios were assigned using the TCRdist pipeline. A later analysis defined each TCR beta chain by its CDR3 amino acid sequence plus V-gene family, and excluded reads lacking a unique V-gene family. To address suspected cross-contamination and a sequencing artifact, a later analysis removed over 500 highly shared, low-generation-probability nucleotide sequences. In a later analysis, a clonal expansion index for each public chain was calculated from normalized within-repertoire ranks of inferred template counts. In a later analysis, generation probabilities were computed using a VDJ recombination model fitted to out-of-frame rearrangements, and the results were checked against IGoR. In a later analysis, hypergeometric tests were used to score TCR-TCR, TCR-HLA and TCR-CMV co-occurrence, with a repertoire-size bias correction applied to TCR pairs. To estimate false discovery rates, a later analysis permuted the HLA or CMV assignments 20 times. In a later analysis, co-occurring TCRs were grouped using DBSCAN, and TCRdist sequence similarity was added for clustering within HLA-allele-positive subsets. For co-occurrence clustering, repertoires with fewer than 30,000 or more than 120,000 public chains were excluded, along with five or six repertoires with anomalous nucleotide sharing. Imported from immuneACCESS, the table was reduced by TCRdb to in-frame sequences with V and J called. These copies leave out some clones; in studies compared against another copy, an unresolved V gene accounts for under half, and the cause of the remainder is not known. V and J calls and clone size come straight from that table; D and trimming were deduced from the DNA. Counted in this sample were about 80,000 clones; approximately 75% of them appeared once. 7.2% of the sample is in the top ten clones.

Unmatched junction bases come to 4, with V trimmed by 7 bases and J by 2 bases. The germline V gene (reference sequence) supplies CDR1 MNHEY and CDR2 SMNVEV. The CDR3 contains 15 residues, cysteine and phenylalanine counted. Only the CDR3 DNA is retained, 45 bases long and in frame from the first base. The sample belongs to a study of cytomegalovirus exposure and HLA in healthy donors (dated by TCRdb to between 2016 and 2019). Regarding the complete study: In an earlier analysis of approximately 500 of the donors, roughly 300 Gb of sequence data and 90 million to 120 million unique TCR beta sequences from about 180 million T cells were reported. The number of typed donors differed by locus: about 629-630 for A, B, C, DRB1 and DQB1; some 500 for DQA1; fewer than 610 for DPA1; and some 470 for DPB1. Rather than drawing on any new phenotypic data, the later analysis identified candidate immune exposures from TCR beta sequences and the way those sequences occurred across donors. To predict cytomegalovirus infection status, the study combined high-throughput TCR immunosequencing, statistical association of individual TCRs with disease status, and machine learning. A later analysis re-analyzed previously published TCR beta repertoires from 666 donors and added high-resolution HLA genotyping to study TCR occurrence patterns. To decide whether each TCR beta V gene segment behaved as functional or pseudogenic, an earlier analysis of some 600 of the donors relied on high-throughput TCR beta sequencing. About 280 gigabases of sequencing data and approximately 85 million unique TCR sequences were included in an early release covering around 600 HLA-typed donors. Every repertoire in the discovery cohort had been generated on one and the same sequencing platform. Alongside the repertoire data, information on donor age, sex, ethnicity and CMV serostatus was compiled. The study profiled the T cell repertoires of around 700 subjects by immunosequencing and related them to cytomegalovirus serostatus. Among around 400 genotyped donors of the cohort, an average of roughly 230,000 unique TCR beta nucleotide sequences was sequenced per donor, of which roughly 18% were non-productive. Roughly 5 DR-DQ haplotypes were handled as single units for association and clustering, since linkage in the cohort was strong. The study aimed to test whether signatures of past pathogen exposure could be identified by cataloging public T cell receptors. Along with the roughly 710-subject first cohort, a separate validation cohort of approximately 110 different subjects was used. HLA typing covered class I and class II loci at four-digit resolution. Genome-wide SNP genotypes for about three fifths of the 666 donors were used in a later genetic analysis, which treated that subset as a discovery cohort. Among the roughly 380 genotyped donors, under 90% belonged to the genetic ancestry cluster associated with self-reported Caucasian donors.

Paper-wide results and their limitations: A group of highly shared sequence variants was considered likely to be a technical artifact of the sequencing pipeline. HLA typing was unavailable for some donors at each locus, so association tests used only the typed subset. According to a later analysis, most CMV-associated TCR beta chains appeared to be HLA-restricted, and the HLA associations seemed to be driven largely by CMV exposure. Correlated functional status among segregating V segments might be attributable to linkage disequilibrium, but an unknown experimental factor could not be ruled out. At a false discovery rate of 0.05, a later analysis linked 15,000 to 20,000 TCR beta sequences to specific HLA alleles. In an earlier analysis of a few hundred of the donors, most TCR beta V segments were observed in productive rearrangements about 87% or about 30% of the time, broadly matching IMGT annotations. According to a later analysis, TCR association rates differed among HLA loci, with DRB1 alleles showing the most associated TCRs and HLA-C alleles showing the fewest. Compared with the approximately 670-donor mean, donors in an Asian-associated ancestry cluster had fewer N-insertions in productive TCRs, according to a later genetic analysis. In vitro tests confirmed that a few of the cytomegalovirus-associated TCR beta chains recognize cytomegalovirus antigens. Across donors, most TCR sequences were observed very rarely, whereas some public TCRs were present in many individuals. In a later analysis, HLA-associated TCR beta chains showed more clonal expansion and lower generation probabilities than non-associated chains that were equally common. When HLA alleles, especially DR and DQ, strongly co-occurred, attributing TCR associations to individual alleles was difficult. A further reported finding was that TCR beta sequences accurately predicted the HLA-A and HLA-B alleles for most subjects in the first cohort. Presence/absence analyses assumed roughly uniform sequencing depth across donors, an assumption that may not hold. The 87-base-pair reads could not distinguish some IMGT-functional V segments, including TRBV6-2 and TRBV6-3, so those segments were excluded. A later analysis reported that several top co-occurrence clusters appeared linked to parvovirus B19, influenza, CMV and Epstein-Barr virus. Because counts were too low, roughly 16 rarely observed V segments, including chromosome 9 orphons, were left out of the earlier analysis of 587 of the donors. V-gene and J-gene trimming of TCR beta chains was associated with a missense DCLRE1C variant in a later genetic analysis, and the association was replicated in an independent cohort. According to the authors, the approach could potentially be generalized to other disease states and immunological phenotypes. For the cohort, immune exposure information was limited to CMV serostatus. A total of 150 to 200 TCR beta chains were listed by the study as associated with cytomegalovirus. The classifier was reported to diagnose cytomegalovirus status with high specificity and sensitivity in both the original and validation cohorts. The cohort was sequenced for TCR beta chains only, and without alpha or paired-chain data the features that could be detected were limited.

The chain is assembled from TRBV27 and TRBJ2-4, with 11 central nucleotides matching TRBD2. The receptor comes from a woman aged 35 to 49 in good health and CMV-seronegative. Sequencing was performed on PBMCs. The sequence in DNA is TGTGCCAGCACGCTGACTAGCGGGACCAAAAACATTCAGTACTTC. Its product reads: CASTLTSGTKNIQYF.